The subject of this entry is one T cell receptor (beta chain). The germline CDR1 and CDR2 sequences are SGHTA and FQGTGA. This CDR3 is built from 17 residues. V gave up 4 bases and J gave up 5 bases; unmatched junction bases: 7. Profiled with immunoSEQ multiplex PCR; TCRdb holds only in-frame clones, not every one. The sample comprises about a million clones, around three quarters of which are singletons, and about 1.5% rests with the top ten. The data were obtained in a study of shared clonotypes between healthy human individuals. The source of this sequence is a man aged 18 to 30 in good health. The source material was memory CD4+ T cells sorted from blood. Subset denoted: CD45RA-negative fraction. V usage is TRBV7-3 and J usage is TRBJ2-2, with TRBD2 identical over 13 bases. CDR3 sequence: CASSSSGGLAGTGELFF. In DNA form, the CDR3 reads TGTGCCAGCAGCTCCAGTGGGGGACTAGCGGGGACCGGGGAGCTGTTTTTT.